This note documents a single TCR beta chain sequence. The repertoire was sequenced with immunoSEQ multiplex PCR; TCRdb's copy has only in-frame clones and lacks some. The sample yields some 90,000 clones, about 80% seen once. The record originates from a study of a mutant IDH1 vaccine in newly diagnosed glioma. Study-wide context: Radiotherapy, temozolomide, or both had been given previously, and both were given to most.

Time point reported: baseline, week 1 (first vaccination visit). Treatment described: pre-vaccination baseline after standard-of-care therapy. Germline V lookup: CDR1 SGHTA, CDR2 FQGTGA. V was pared by 8 bases and J by 4 bases, with 6 bases of the junction left unmatched. CDR3 size: 13 residues. J is TRBJ1-2 and V is TRBV7-3, with 8 bases lining up with TRBD1. The receptor's source is a man aged 40-49 years with glioma. Some clones in this sample may be carry-over from other donors' samples. This specimen consisted of PBMCs, obtained from a glioma patient treated with radiotherapy, temozolomide or both. CDR3 nucleotide sequence: TGTGCCAGCTCAGGGGGCATCGGCTATGGCTACACCTTC. It encodes CASSGGIGYGYTF.